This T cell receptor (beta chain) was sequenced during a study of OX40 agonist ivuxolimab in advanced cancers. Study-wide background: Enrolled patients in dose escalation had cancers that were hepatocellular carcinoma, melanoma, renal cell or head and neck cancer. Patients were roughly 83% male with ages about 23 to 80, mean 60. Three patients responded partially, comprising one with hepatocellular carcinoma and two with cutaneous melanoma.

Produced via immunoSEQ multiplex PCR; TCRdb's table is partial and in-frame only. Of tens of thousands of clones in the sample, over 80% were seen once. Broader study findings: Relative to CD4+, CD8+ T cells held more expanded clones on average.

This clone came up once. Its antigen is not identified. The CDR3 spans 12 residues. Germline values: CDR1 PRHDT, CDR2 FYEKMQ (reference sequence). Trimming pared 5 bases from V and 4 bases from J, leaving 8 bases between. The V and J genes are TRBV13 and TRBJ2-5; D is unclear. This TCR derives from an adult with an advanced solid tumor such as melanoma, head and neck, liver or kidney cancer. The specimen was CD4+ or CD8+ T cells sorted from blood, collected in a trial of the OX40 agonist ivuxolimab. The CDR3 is CASSPRGETQYF. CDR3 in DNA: TGTGCCAGCAGCCCCCGAGGAGAGACCCAGTACTTC.